Listed below are T cell receptor beta chains from one sample, sequenced in a study of glioma-infiltrating T cells after dendritic cell vaccination. Sequenced by immunoSEQ multiplex PCR; TCRdb stores in-frame clones only, minus some. Of about 1,100 clones listed, about four fifths were seen once; the top ten hold 7% to 10%. Sequenced material: tumor tissue, taken after dendritic cell vaccination. These receptors all stem from a human donor with glioblastoma. The CDR3 runs from the conserved cysteine through the conserved F or W. The D gene is left open where the match is weak. Where a row states a size, it is once, few, many or the class of an expanded clone; other rows omit it.

size: -; V: TRBV6-5; D: TRBD2; J: TRBJ2-3; CDR3: CASSYRGGGDTQYF; DNA: TGTGCCAGCAGTTACCGGGGGGGTGGCGATACGCAGTATTTT
size: -; V: TRBV21-1; D: -; J: TRBJ2-3; CDR3: CASSTPMSRSTDTQYF; DNA: TGTGCCAGCAGCACCCCCATGAGCAGGAGCACAGATACGCAGTATTTT
size: -; V: TRBV14; D: -; J: TRBJ2-7; CDR3: CASSRKEFSYEQYF; DNA: TGTGCCAGCAGCCGAAAGGAGTTCTCCTACGAGCAGTACTTC
size: -; V: TRBV19; D: TRBD1; J: TRBJ1-1; CDR3: CASSKTGATEAFF; DNA: TGTGCCAGTAGTAAGACAGGGGCCACTGAAGCTTTCTTT
size: few; V: TRBV28; D: -; J: TRBJ2-3; CDR3: CASSRLGRASTDTQYF; DNA: TGTGCCAGCAGCCGACTCGGGCGGGCTAGCACAGATACGCAGTATTTT
size: -; V: TRBV6-1; D: TRBD2; J: TRBJ2-3; CDR3: CASSDQAGSTDTQYF; DNA: TGTGCCAGCAGTGACCAAGCGGGGTCCACAGATACGCAGTATTTT
size: once; V: TRBV5-1; D: TRBD1; J: TRBJ1-4; CDR3: CASRGTVSTNEKLFF; DNA: TGCGCCAGCCGCGGGACAGTCTCTACTAATGAAAAACTGTTTTTT
size: -; V: TRBV28; D: -; J: TRBJ1-6; CDR3: CASSWPLGGNSPLHF; DNA: TGTGCCAGCAGTTGGCCCCTCGGGGGGAATTCACCCCTCCACTTT
size: -; V: TRBV2; D: -; J: TRBJ1-5; CDR3: CASSIRVSNQPQHF; DNA: TGTGCCAGCAGTATCAGGGTTAGCAATCAGCCCCAGCATTTT
size: -; V: TRBV30; D: -; J: TRBJ1-3; CDR3: CAWREGGGNTIYF; DNA: TGTGCCTGGAGAGAGGGAGGAGGAAACACCATATATTTT
size: -; V: TRBV5-1; D: TRBD2; J: TRBJ2-3; CDR3: CASSSQGLAADTQYF; DNA: TGCGCCAGCAGCAGCCAGGGACTAGCCGCAGATACGCAGTATTTT
size: -; V: TRBV4-2; D: -; J: TRBJ2-3; CDR3: CASSQVAGPGADTQYF; DNA: TGTGCCAGCAGCCAAGTAGCGGGCCCAGGGGCAGATACGCAGTATTTT
size: once; V: TRBV7-2; D: TRBD1; J: TRBJ1-6; CDR3: CASSLDGQGVRSLHF; DNA: TGTGCCAGCAGCTTAGATGGACAGGGGGTCCGGTCCCTCCACTTT
size: -; V: TRBV7-8; D: -; J: TRBJ2-1; CDR3: CASSLAGEQFF; DNA: TGTGCCAGCAGCTTAGCTGGCGAGCAGTTCTTC
size: -; V: TRBV5-5; D: TRBD2; J: TRBJ2-7; CDR3: CASSSLAGAYYEQYF; DNA: TGTGCCAGCAGTTCACTAGCGGGGGCTTACTACGAGCAGTACTTC
size: -; V: TRBV27; D: TRBD2; J: TRBJ2-4; CDR3: CASSSPTSGNIQYF; DNA: TGTGCCAGCTCTTCCCCGACTAGCGGTAACATTCAGTACTTC
size: -; V: TRBV5-5; D: TRBD2; J: TRBJ2-2; CDR3: CASSLGLAGRANTGELFF; DNA: TGTGCCAGCAGCTTAGGACTAGCGGGGAGGGCGAACACCGGGGAGCTGTTTTTT
size: once; V: TRBV4-1; D: TRBD1; J: TRBJ1-3; CDR3: CASSPPTGQGHTIYF; DNA: TGCGCCAGCAGCCCCCCAACGGGACAGGGACACACCATATATTTT
size: once; V: TRBV4-3; D: TRBD1; J: TRBJ2-3; CDR3: CASSPRDRATDTQYF; DNA: TGCGCCAGCAGCCCACGGGACAGGGCAACAGATACGCAGTATTTT
size: -; V: TRBV5-4; D: -; J: TRBJ1-6; CDR3: CASSEAGGAGVVSPLHF; DNA: TGTGCCAGCAGCGAAGCGGGGGGGGCCGGGGTTGTTTCACCCCTCCACTTT
size: once; V: TRBV13; D: -; J: TRBJ1-4; CDR3: CASSLYGGREKLFF; DNA: TGTGCCAGCAGCTTGTACGGGGGGAGGGAAAAACTGTTTTTT
size: -; V: TRBV6-6; D: -; J: TRBJ2-7; CDR3: CASRHGGDIYEQYF; DNA: TGTGCCAGCAGACACGGGGGAGATATCTACGAGCAGTACTTC
size: few; V: TRBV5-3; D: TRBD1; J: TRBJ1-6; CDR3: CARSPWTGAKSSYNSPLHF; DNA: TGTGCCAGAAGCCCCTGGACAGGGGCAAAAAGCTCCTATAATTCCCCCCTCCACTTT
size: -; V: TRBV5-1; D: -; J: TRBJ2-7; CDR3: CASSSREPLPYEQYF; DNA: TGCGCCAGCAGCTCAAGGGAGCCCTTACCCTACGAGCAGTACTTC
size: -; V: TRBV5-1; D: TRBD1; J: TRBJ2-5; CDR3: CASSVAGTAPQETQYF; DNA: TGCGCCAGCAGCGTGGCCGGGACAGCGCCCCAAGAGACCCAGTACTTC
size: -; V: TRBV6-5; D: -; J: TRBJ1-2; CDR3: CASSRDINYGYTF; DNA: TGTGCCAGCAGCCGCGACATAAACTATGGCTACACCTTC
size: large; V: TRBV28; D: -; J: TRBJ2-7; CDR3: CASSFPQNYEQYF; DNA: TGTGCCAGCAGTTTTCCCCAGAACTACGAGCAGTACTTC
size: once; V: TRBV15; D: TRBD1; J: TRBJ2-1; CDR3: CATRVDRGRYNEQFF; DNA: TGTGCCACCAGGGTGGACAGGGGCCGATATAATGAGCAGTTCTTC
size: -; V: TRBV29-1; D: -; J: TRBJ1-2; CDR3: CSVERTAFNYGYTF; DNA: TGCAGCGTTGAACGAACAGCCTTTAACTATGGCTACACCTTC
size: -; V: TRBV5-5; D: -; J: TRBJ2-7; CDR3: CASSLVATGRYYEQYF; DNA: TGTGCCAGCAGCTTGGTCGCGACAGGTCGGTACTACGAGCAGTACTTC
size: -; V: TRBV4-2; D: TRBD2; J: TRBJ2-2; CDR3: CASSPGLAGGPDANTGELFF; DNA: TGTGCCAGCAGCCCGGGACTAGCGGGGGGACCTGATGCGAACACCGGGGAGCTGTTTTTT
size: once; V: TRBV4-3; D: -; J: TRBJ1-6; CDR3: CASSQGRARYSPLHF; DNA: TGCGCCAGCAGCCAAGGGAGGGCGCGGTATTCACCCCTCCACTTT
size: -; V: TRBV19; D: -; J: TRBJ2-7; CDR3: CASSRGSRAYEQYF; DNA: TGTGCCAGTAGCCGGGGTAGTAGGGCATACGAGCAGTACTTC
size: -; V: TRBV9; D: -; J: TRBJ1-6; CDR3: CASSVGTFNSPLHF; DNA: TGTGCCAGCAGCGTAGGTACATTTAATTCACCCCTCCACTTT
size: -; V: TRBV5-1; D: TRBD1; J: TRBJ2-1; CDR3: CASSLALTGQYNEQFF; DNA: TGCGCCAGCAGCTTGGCTTTAACGGGACAGTACAATGAGCAGTTCTTC
size: -; V: TRBV5-1; D: TRBD1; J: TRBJ1-2; CDR3: CASGPGGESYGYTF; DNA: TGCGCCAGCGGTCCAGGGGGCGAGAGTTATGGCTACACCTTC
size: -; V: TRBV9; D: TRBD1; J: TRBJ1-5; CDR3: CASSAGTGYQPQHF; DNA: TGTGCCAGCAGCGCCGGGACAGGGTATCAGCCCCAGCATTTT
size: -; V: TRBV19; D: -; J: TRBJ2-4; CDR3: CASSISLAKNIQYF; DNA: TGTGCCAGTAGTATTAGCCTAGCCAAAAACATTCAGTACTTC
size: -; V: TRBV7-2; D: -; J: TRBJ2-7; CDR3: CASSSTGWESGEQYF; DNA: TGTGCCAGCAGCTCCACAGGGTGGGAGTCGGGGGAGCAGTACTTC
size: -; V: TRBV4-1; D: TRBD2; J: TRBJ2-7; CDR3: CASSQAPGLAGNPYEQYF; DNA: TGCGCCAGCAGCCAAGCACCCGGTCTAGCGGGGAACCCCTACGAGCAGTACTTC
size: -; V: TRBV4-3; D: -; J: TRBJ1-2; CDR3: CASSQDGFYGYTF; DNA: TGCGCCAGCAGCCAAGATGGCTTCTATGGCTACACCTTC
size: -; V: TRBV9; D: TRBD1; J: TRBJ2-7; CDR3: CASSVGSGTGDEQYF; DNA: TGTGCCAGCAGCGTAGGGTCCGGGACAGGGGACGAGCAGTACTTC
size: -; V: TRBV6-1; D: TRBD2; J: TRBJ2-1; CDR3: CASSEDPGLASNEQFF; DNA: TGTGCCAGCAGTGAGGATCCGGGACTAGCCTCAAATGAGCAGTTCTTC
size: -; V: TRBV30; D: TRBD1; J: TRBJ1-5; CDR3: CAWRDRGSPNQPQHF; DNA: TGTGCCTGGAGGGACAGGGGGTCCCCCAATCAGCCCCAGCATTTT
size: -; V: TRBV4-1; D: TRBD1; J: TRBJ1-1; CDR3: CASSQGYGTGTMNTEAFF; DNA: TGCGCCAGCAGCCAAGGATACGGGACAGGGACAATGAACACTGAAGCTTTCTTT
size: once; V: TRBV6-6; D: TRBD1; J: TRBJ1-5; CDR3: CASSSPRQGSDQPQHF; DNA: TGTGCCAGCAGTTCCCCGCGACAGGGGTCAGATCAGCCCCAGCATTTT
size: -; V: TRBV19; D: -; J: TRBJ2-7; CDR3: CASSIAAGAPYEQYF; DNA: TGTGCCAGTAGTATAGCGGCAGGGGCCCCCTACGAGCAGTACTTC